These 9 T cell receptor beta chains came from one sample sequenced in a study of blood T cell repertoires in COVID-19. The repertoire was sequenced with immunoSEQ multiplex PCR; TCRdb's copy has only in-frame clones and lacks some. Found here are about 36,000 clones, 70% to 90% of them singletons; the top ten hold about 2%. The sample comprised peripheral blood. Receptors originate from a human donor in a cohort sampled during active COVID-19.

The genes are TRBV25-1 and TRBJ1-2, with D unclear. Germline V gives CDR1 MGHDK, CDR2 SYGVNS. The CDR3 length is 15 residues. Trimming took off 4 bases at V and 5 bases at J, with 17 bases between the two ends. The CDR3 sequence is CASSVPGTSPYGYTF. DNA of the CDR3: TGTGCCAGCAGTGTACCAGGCACATCGCCATATGGCTACACCTTC.

CDR3 protein: CASSLSGTVNTEAFF. DNA of the CDR3: TGCGCCAGCAGCTTGAGCGGCACCGTGAACACTGAAGCTTTCTTT. The rearrangement links TRBV5-1 to TRBJ1-1; D call uncertain. The length of the CDR3 is 15 residues. Germline V CDR1 and CDR2: SGHRS, YFSETQ. Trimming left V 1 base short and J 0 bases short, with 10 bases between. The full variable domain, with the rest looked up from reference TRBV5-1 and TRBJ1-1, is KAGVTQTPRYLIKTRGQQVTLSCSPISGHRSVSWYQQTPGQGLQFLFEYFSETQRNKGNFPGRFSGRQFSNSRSEMNVSTLELGDSALYLCASSLSGTVNTEAFFGQGTRLTVV.

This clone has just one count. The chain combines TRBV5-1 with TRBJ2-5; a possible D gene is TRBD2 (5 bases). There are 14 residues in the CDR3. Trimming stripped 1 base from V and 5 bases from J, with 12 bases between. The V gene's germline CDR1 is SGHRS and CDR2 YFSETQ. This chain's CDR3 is CASSLLDFLETQYF. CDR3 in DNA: TGCGCCAGCAGCTTGTTGGACTTCCTGGAGACCCAGTACTTC.

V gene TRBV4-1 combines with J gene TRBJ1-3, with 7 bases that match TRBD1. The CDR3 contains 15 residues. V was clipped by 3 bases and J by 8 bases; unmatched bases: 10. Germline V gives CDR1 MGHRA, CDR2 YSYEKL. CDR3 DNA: TGCGCCAGCAGCCAGATTACAGGGGATCGACACACCATATATTTT. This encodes CASSQITGDRHTIYF.

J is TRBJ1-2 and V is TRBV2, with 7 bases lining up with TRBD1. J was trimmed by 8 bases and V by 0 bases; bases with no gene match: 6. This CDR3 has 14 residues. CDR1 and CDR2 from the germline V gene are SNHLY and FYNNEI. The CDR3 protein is CASSEARQGEGYTF. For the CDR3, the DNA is TGTGCCAGCAGTGAAGCCCGACAGGGCGAAGGCTACACCTTC.

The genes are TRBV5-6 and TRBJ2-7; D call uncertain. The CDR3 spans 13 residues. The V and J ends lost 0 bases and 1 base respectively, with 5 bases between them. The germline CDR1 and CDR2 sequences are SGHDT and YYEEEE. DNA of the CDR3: TGTGCCAGCAGCTTGGGAGCATCCTACGAGCAGTACTTC. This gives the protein CASSLGASYEQYF.

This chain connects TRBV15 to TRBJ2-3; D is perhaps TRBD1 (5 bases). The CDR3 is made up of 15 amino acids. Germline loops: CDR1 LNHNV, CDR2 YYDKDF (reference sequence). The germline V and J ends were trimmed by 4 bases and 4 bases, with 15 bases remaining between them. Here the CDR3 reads CATSKGQGSADTQYF. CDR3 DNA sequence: TGTGCCACCAGCAAAGGGCAGGGATCCGCAGATACGCAGTATTTT.

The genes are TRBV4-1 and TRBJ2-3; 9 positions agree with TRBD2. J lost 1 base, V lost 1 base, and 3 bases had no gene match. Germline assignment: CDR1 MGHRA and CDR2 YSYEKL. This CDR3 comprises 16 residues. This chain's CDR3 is CASSQVGGGGTDTQYF. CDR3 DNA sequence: TGCGCCAGCAGCCAAGTCGGCGGGGGGGGCACAGATACGCAGTATTTT.

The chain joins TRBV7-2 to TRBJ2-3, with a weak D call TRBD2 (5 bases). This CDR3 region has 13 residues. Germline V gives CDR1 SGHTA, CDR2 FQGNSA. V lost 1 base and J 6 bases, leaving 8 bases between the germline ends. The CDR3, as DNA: TGTGCCAGCAGCTTAGAGCGGTCCGATACGCAGTATTTT. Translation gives CASSLERSDTQYF.